Sample share makes the clone carrying this TCR beta chain medium-sized. Source study methods: Counts of nucleated cells, estimated from reference gene primer amplification, were obtained. The data were produced by immunoSEQ multiplex PCR, yet TCRdb's version contains in-frame clones alone and is incomplete. V, J and clone size are taken as reported in that table, and D and trimming were inferred from the DNA itself. The table shows around 110,000 clones, with about 80% occurring only once. J gave up 9 bases and V 0 bases, and 6 bases lay outside the gene matches. CDR3 size: 16 residues. Per the germline V gene, CDR1 is LGHNA and CDR2 is YSLEER. The sample originates from a study of blood T cell repertoires in COVID-19. On the study more broadly: Researchers got acute and convalescent COVID-19 samples from the United States, Italy and Spain. T cells, B-cell-depleted T cells, or PBMCs provided the cDNA or gDNA that served as material.

The V and J genes are TRBV4-3 and TRBJ1-6, with 9 nucleotides matching TRBD1. The sample comprised peripheral blood. The TCR comes from a man aged 55 to 70 with active or convalescent COVID-19. This chain's CDR3 is CASSQDPGQGGSPLHF. The CDR3 DNA sequence: TGCGCCAGCAGCCAAGATCCGGGACAGGGAGGTTCACCCCTCCACTTT.